This TCR beta chain was observed in a study of blood T cell repertoires in COVID-19. In the study overall: The United States, Italy and Spain supplied acute and convalescent COVID-19 samples. T cells, B-cell-depleted T cells, or PBMCs supplied cDNA or gDNA.

This clone has a single count. CDR1 is SEHNR and CDR2 is FQNEAQ in the germline V gene (reference sequence). V gave up 4 bases and J gave up 4 bases; unmatched junction bases: 6. The CDR3 consists of 14 residues. In the authors' methods: Estimation of nucleated cell counts relied on the amplification of reference gene primers. Profiled with immunoSEQ multiplex PCR; TCRdb holds only in-frame clones, not every one. V, J and clone size derive from that table, while D and trimming were established from the DNA sequence. The sample holds around 260,000 clones, about 86% seen once. The clonotype was recovered from a man between 18 and 35 years old with active or convalescent COVID-19. The sample was peripheral blood. The J gene is TRBJ1-2, the V gene TRBV7-9; TRBD1 agrees at 7 bases. The CDR3 DNA follows: TGTGCCAGCAGCTCGACAGGGTATGCCTATGGCTACACCTTC. Its protein product is CASSSTGYAYGYTF.